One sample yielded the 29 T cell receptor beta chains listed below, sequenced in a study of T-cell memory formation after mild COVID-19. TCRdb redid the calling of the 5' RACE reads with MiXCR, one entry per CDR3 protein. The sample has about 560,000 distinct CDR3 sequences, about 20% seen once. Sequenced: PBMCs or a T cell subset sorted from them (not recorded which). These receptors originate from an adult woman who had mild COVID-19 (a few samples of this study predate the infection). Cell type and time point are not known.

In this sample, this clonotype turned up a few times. The CDR3 protein is CASSIAASNPYEQYF. CDR3 in DNA: TGTGCCAGTAGTATCGCGGCATCAAATCCCTACGAGCAGTACTTC. The chain links TRBV19 to TRBJ2-7; D remains ambiguous. The CDR3 extends over 15 amino acids. CDR1 and CDR2 from the germline V gene are LNHDA and SQIVND (reference sequence). V was pared by 3 bases and J by 2 bases, with 14 bases between. Drawing the rest from reference TRBV19 and TRBJ2-7, the complete variable domain is DGGITQSPKYLFRKEGQNVTLSCEQNLNHDAMYWYRQDPGQGLRLIYYSQIVNDFQKGDIAEGYSVSREKKESFPLTVTSAQKNPTAFYLCASSIAASNPYEQYFGPGTRLTVT.

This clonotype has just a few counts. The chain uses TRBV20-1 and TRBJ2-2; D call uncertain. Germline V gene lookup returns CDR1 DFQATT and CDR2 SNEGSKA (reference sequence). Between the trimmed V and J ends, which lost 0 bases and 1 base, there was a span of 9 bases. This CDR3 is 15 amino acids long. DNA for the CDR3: TGCAGTGCTAGAGATGTGTACAGGAACACCGGGGAGCTGTTTTTT. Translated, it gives CSARDVYRNTGELFF.

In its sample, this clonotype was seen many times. CDR3 region: CASSLGEGREFF. In nucleotides, the CDR3 is TGTGCCAGCAGTTTAGGCGAGGGGAGGGAGTTCTTC. V gene TRBV12-3 or TRBV12-4 combines with J gene TRBJ2-1; TRBD2 aligns across 7 bases. This CDR3 comprises 12 residues. V lost 1 base, J lost 14 bases, and 5 bases stayed unmatched.

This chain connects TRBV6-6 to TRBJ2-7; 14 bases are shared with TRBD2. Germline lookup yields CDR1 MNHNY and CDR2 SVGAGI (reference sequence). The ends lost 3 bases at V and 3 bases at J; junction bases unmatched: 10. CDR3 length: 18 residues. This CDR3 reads CASSYLPGLAGDDYEQYF. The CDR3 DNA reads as TGTGCCAGCAGTTATCTTCCGGGACTAGCGGGGGACGACTACGAGCAGTACTTC.

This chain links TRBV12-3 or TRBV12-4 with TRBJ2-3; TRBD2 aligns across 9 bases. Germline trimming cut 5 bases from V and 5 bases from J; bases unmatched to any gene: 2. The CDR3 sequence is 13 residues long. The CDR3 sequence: CASSGLAKDTQYF. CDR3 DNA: TGTGCCAGCAGTGGACTAGCGAAAGATACGCAGTATTTT.

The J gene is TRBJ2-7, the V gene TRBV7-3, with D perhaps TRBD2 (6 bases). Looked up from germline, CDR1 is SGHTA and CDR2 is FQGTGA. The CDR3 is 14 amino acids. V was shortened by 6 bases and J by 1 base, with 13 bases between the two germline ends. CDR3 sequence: CASSRAAGSYEQYF. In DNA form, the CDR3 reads TGTGCCAGCAGTAGGGCGGCGGGATCCTACGAGCAGTACTTC.

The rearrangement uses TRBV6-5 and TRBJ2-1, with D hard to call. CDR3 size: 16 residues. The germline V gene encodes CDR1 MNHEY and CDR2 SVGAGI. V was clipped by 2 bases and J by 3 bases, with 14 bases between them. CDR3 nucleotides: TGTGCCAGCAGTTACCCGAGTGGGGTGGGCTACAATGAGCAGTTCTTC. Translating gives CASSYPSGVGYNEQFF.

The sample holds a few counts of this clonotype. The CDR3 loop is CATEVGYEQYF. CDR3 nucleotides: TGTGCCACTGAAGTTGGTTACGAGCAGTACTTC. V usage is TRBV19 and J usage is TRBJ2-7; no definite D call. CDR1 is LNHDA, CDR2 SQIVND, per germline (reference sequence). CDR3 length: 11 residues. V lost 10 bases, J lost 4 bases, and 11 bases lay in between.

The CDR3 bases are TGTGCCAGCAGTGACGGGCAGGGGCGGGATGAGCAGTTCTTC. Translated: CASSDGQGRDEQFF. The chain couples TRBV25-1 to TRBJ2-1; D perhaps matches TRBD1 (6 bases). V was trimmed by 3 bases and J by 8 bases, leaving 14 bases between them. The CDR3 loop spans 14 amino acids. The V gene's germline CDR1 is MGHDK and CDR2 SYGVNS.

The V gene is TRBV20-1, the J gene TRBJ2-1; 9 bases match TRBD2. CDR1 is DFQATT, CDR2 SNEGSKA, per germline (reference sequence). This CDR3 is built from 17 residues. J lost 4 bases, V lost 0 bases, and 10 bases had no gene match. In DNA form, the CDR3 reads TGCAGTGCTAGAGAGGAAATAGCGGGGGAGAAATACAATGAGCAGTTCTTC. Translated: CSAREEIAGEKYNEQFF.

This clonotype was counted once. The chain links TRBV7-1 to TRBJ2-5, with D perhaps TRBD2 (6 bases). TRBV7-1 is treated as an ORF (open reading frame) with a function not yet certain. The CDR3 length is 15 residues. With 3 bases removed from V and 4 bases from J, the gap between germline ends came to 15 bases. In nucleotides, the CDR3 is TGTGCCAGCAGCTCCGGACCAACGGGGGTAGAGACCCAGTACTTC. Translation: CASSSGPTGVETQYF.

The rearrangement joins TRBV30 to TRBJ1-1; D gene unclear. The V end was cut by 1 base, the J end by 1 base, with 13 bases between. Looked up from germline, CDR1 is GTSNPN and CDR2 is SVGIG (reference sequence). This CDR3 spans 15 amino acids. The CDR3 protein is CAWSALVTANTEAFF. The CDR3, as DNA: TGTGCCTGGAGTGCCTTAGTTACGGCGAACACTGAAGCTTTCTTT.

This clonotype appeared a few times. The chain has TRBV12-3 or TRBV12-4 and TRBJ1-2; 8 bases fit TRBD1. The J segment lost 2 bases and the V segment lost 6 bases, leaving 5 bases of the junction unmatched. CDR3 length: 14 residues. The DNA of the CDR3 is TGTGCCAGCAGGTCGACAGGGGCGAACTATGGCTACACCTTC. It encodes CASRSTGANYGYTF.

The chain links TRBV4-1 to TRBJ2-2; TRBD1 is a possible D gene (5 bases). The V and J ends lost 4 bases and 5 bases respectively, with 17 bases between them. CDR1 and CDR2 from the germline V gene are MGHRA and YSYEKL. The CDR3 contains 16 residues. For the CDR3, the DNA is TGCGCCAGCAGCCCCCACCCGACAGCTCCAACCGGGGAGCTGTTTTTT. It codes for CASSPHPTAPTGELFF.

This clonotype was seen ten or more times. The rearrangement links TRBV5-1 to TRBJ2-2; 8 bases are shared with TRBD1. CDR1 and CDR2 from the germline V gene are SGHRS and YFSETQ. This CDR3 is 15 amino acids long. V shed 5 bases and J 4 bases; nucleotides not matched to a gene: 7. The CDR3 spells CASRPQGARTGELFF. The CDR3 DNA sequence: TGCGCCAGCAGACCCCAGGGGGCACGCACCGGGGAGCTGTTTTTT.

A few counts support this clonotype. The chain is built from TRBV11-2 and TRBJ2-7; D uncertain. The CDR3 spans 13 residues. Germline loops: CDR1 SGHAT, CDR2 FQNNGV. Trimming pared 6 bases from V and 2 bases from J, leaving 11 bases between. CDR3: CASSPESTYEQYF. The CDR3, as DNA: TGTGCCAGCAGTCCGGAATCCACCTACGAGCAGTACTTC. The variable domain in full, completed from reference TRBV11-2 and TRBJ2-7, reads EAGVAQSPRYKIIEKRQSVAFWCNPISGHATLYWYQQILGQGPKLLIQFQNNGVVDDSQLPKDRFSAERLKGVDSTLKIQPAKLEDSAVYLCASSPESTYEQYFGPGTRLTVT.

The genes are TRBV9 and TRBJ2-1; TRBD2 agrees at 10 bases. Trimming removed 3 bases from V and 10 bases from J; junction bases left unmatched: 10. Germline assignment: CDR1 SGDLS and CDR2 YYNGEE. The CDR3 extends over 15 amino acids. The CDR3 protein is CASSGLAGIDAEQFF. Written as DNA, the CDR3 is TGTGCCAGCAGCGGACTAGCGGGTATAGATGCGGAGCAGTTCTTC.

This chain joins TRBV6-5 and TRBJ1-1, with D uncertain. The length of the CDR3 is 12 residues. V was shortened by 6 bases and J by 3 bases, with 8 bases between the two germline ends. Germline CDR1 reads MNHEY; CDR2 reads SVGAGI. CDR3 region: CASRNSDTEAFF. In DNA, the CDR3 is TGTGCCAGCAGAAACAGCGACACTGAAGCTTTCTTT.

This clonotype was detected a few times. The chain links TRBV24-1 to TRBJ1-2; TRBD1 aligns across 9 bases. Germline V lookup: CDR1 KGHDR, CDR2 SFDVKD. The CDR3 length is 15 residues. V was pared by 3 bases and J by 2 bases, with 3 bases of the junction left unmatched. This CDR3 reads CATSDTGTGNYGYTF. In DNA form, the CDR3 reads TGTGCCACCAGTGATACCGGGACAGGGAACTATGGCTACACCTTC.

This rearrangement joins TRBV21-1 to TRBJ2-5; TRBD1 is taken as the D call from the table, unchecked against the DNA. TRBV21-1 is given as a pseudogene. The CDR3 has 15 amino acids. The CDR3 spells CASSSLEGAQETQYF. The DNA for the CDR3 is TGTGCCAGCAGCAGCCTGGAAGGGGCTCAAGAGACCCAGTACTTC.

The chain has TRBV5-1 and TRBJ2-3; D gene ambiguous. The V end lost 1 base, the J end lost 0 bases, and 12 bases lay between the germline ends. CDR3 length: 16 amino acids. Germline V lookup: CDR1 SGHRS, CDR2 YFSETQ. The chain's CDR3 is CASSLRIRSSTDTQYF. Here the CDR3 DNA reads TGCGCCAGCAGCTTGAGGATAAGGTCTAGCACAGATACGCAGTATTTT.

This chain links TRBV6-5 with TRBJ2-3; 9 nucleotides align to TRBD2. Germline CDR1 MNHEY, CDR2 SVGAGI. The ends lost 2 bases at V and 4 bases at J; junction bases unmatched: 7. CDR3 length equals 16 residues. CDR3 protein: CASSYVLAGRADTQYF. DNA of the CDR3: TGTGCCAGCAGTTACGTCCTAGCGGGAAGGGCAGATACGCAGTATTTT.

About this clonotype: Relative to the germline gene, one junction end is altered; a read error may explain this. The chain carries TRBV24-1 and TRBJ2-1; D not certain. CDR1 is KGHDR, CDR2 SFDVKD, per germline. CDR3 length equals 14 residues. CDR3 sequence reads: CSTSDSSSYNEQFF. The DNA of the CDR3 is TGTTCCACCAGTGACTCGAGCTCCTACAATGAGCAGTTCTTC.

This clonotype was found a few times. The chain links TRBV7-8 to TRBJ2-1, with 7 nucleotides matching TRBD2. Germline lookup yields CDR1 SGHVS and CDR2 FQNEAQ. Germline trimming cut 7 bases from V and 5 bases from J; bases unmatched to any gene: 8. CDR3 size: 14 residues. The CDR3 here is CASTTSVKNNEQFF. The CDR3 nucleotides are TGTGCCAGCACCACTAGCGTGAAAAACAATGAGCAGTTCTTC.

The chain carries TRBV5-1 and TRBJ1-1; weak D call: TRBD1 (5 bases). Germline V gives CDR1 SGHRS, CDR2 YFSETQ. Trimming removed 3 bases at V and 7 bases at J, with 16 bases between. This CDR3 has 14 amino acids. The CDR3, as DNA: TGCGCCAGCAGCTGGGACTCCACGGGGGTTGAAGCTTTCTTT. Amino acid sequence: CASSWDSTGVEAFF.

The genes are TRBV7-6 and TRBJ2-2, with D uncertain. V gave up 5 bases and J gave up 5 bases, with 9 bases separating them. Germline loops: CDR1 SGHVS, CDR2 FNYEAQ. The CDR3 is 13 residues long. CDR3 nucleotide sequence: TGTGCCAGCAGCCCCGCCTTAACCGGGGAGCTGTTTTTT. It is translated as CASSPALTGELFF.

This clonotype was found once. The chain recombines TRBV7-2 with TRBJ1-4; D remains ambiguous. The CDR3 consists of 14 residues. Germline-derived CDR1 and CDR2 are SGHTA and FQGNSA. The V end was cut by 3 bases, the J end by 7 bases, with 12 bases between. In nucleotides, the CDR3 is TGTGCCAGCAGCTTCGGCAGTGGGATTGAAAAACTGTTTTTT. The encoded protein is CASSFGSGIEKLFF.

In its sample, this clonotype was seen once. CDR3 coding DNA: TGTGCCAGCAGTTTAGCCAGACAGGGATATAGCAATCAGCCCCAGCATTTT. This sequence encodes CASSLARQGYSNQPQHF. J is TRBJ1-5 and V is TRBV12-3 or TRBV12-4; 7 bases align to TRBD1. This CDR3 has 17 residues. V dropped 0 bases and J dropped 0; count of bases not matched to a gene: 5.

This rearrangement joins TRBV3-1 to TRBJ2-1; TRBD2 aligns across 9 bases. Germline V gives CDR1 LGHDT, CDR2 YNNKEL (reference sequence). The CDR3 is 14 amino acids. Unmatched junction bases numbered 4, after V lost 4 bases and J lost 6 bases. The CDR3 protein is CASSLSGSGNEQFF. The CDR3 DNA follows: TGTGCCAGCAGCCTTAGCGGGAGTGGCAATGAGCAGTTCTTC.